A single sample is the source of the 9 T cell receptor beta chains below, sequenced in a study of control samples from healthy donors and cancer patients. Assay: immunoSEQ multiplex PCR; the TCRdb copy retains only in-frame clones and omits some. The sample has roughly 170,000 clones; about 93% are singletons. Sequencing used blood. These TCRs come from a woman aged 60 to 75 in good health.

The V gene is TRBV29-1, the J gene TRBJ1-4, with 8 bases that match TRBD1. Germline V gene lookup returns CDR1 SQVTM and CDR2 ANQGSEA. With V trimmed by 6 bases and J by 8 bases, 11 bases remained unmatched. CDR3 length: 14 residues. In DNA, the CDR3 is TGCAGCGTGGTGCCTGGACAGGGAGGCGAAAAACTGTTTTTT. It codes for CSVVPGQGGEKLFF. The whole variable domain, filled in from reference TRBV29-1 and TRBJ1-4, reads SAVISQKPSRDICQRGTSLTIQCQVDSQVTMMFWYRQQPGQSLTLIATANQGSEATYESGFVIDKFPISRPNLTFSTLTVSNMSPEDSSIYLCSVVPGQGGEKLFFGSGTQLSVL.

The chain recombines TRBV20-1 with TRBJ1-2; 7 nucleotides line up with TRBD1. This CDR3 has 10 residues. Per the germline V gene, CDR1 is DFQATT and CDR2 is SNEGSKA (reference sequence). The chain's CDR3 is CRAGTEVYTF. The CDR3, as DNA: TGCAGGGCCGGGACAGAGGTCTACACCTTC.

The chain joins TRBV30 to TRBJ1-5, with D hard to call. Looked up from germline, CDR1 is GTSNPN and CDR2 is SVGIG (reference sequence). V was pared by 1 base and J by 4 bases, with 14 bases between. The CDR3 is made up of 15 amino acids. CDR3: CAWSDGNAGNQPQHF. The CDR3 nucleotides are TGTGCCTGGAGTGATGGGAATGCAGGAAATCAGCCCCAGCATTTT.

This clone is a singleton in its sample. V and J are TRBV5-6 and TRBJ1-4; TRBD1 matches at 11 bases. The CDR3 is made up of 15 amino acids. V trimming: 0 bases; J trimming: 7 bases; junction bases outside the gene matches: 2. Germline values: CDR1 SGHDT, CDR2 YYEEEE. The DNA for the CDR3 is TGTGCCAGCAGCTTGGACGGGACAGGGGGTGAAAAACTGTTTTTT. It encodes CASSLDGTGGEKLFF. The whole variable domain, remainder taken from reference TRBV5-6 and TRBJ1-4, is DAGVTQSPTHLIKTRGQQVTLRCSPKSGHDTVSWYQQALGQGPQFIFQYYEEEERQRGNFPDRFSGHQFPNYSSELNVNALLLGDSALYLCASSLDGTGGEKLFFGSGTQLSVL.

The rearrangement joins TRBV19 to TRBJ1-2; TRBD1 agrees at 7 bases. The germline V gene has CDR1 LNHDA and CDR2 SQIVND (reference sequence). J was trimmed by 8 bases and V by 7 bases; bases with no gene match: 13. The CDR3 length is 14 residues. The CDR3 loop is CASTRDTRTGGYTF. The CDR3 DNA is TGTGCCAGTACCAGAGACACCCGGACAGGCGGCTACACCTTC.

The chain joins TRBV9 to TRBJ1-2; D perhaps matches TRBD1 (5 bases). Germline CDR1 and CDR2: SGDLS and YYNGEE. Trimming took off 3 bases at V and 4 bases at J, with 16 bases between the two ends. The CDR3 runs 15 residues. Here the CDR3 DNA reads TGTGCCAGCAGCGACCGGGACGGTCGATCCTATGGCTACACCTTC. Protein sequence: CASSDRDGRSYGYTF.

This sequence joins TRBV29-1 and TRBJ1-5, with D hard to call. The CDR3 covers 13 residues. Trimming left V 2 bases short and J 6 bases short, with 11 bases between. Germline CDR1 and CDR2: SQVTM and ANQGSEA. The CDR3 protein is CSVEWQEGQPQHF. The CDR3 bases are TGCAGCGTTGAATGGCAGGAGGGTCAGCCCCAGCATTTT.

The V call is TRBV5-6, the J call TRBJ2-2; 8 positions agree with TRBD1. In germline, CDR1 is SGHDT, CDR2 YYEEEE. The V segment lost 2 bases and the J segment 6 bases; nucleotides outside the gene matches: 3. The CDR3 contains 14 residues. CDR3 sequence reads: CASSFSGGPGELFF. In DNA, the CDR3 is TGTGCCAGCAGCTTTTCAGGGGGCCCCGGGGAGCTGTTTTTT.

This clone is a singleton in its sample. The chain carries TRBV12-5 and TRBJ1-2; D possibly corresponds to TRBD1 (5 bases). V lost 5 bases and J lost 5, with 12 bases in between. CDR3 length: 13 amino acids. From germline, CDR1 is LGHNT and CDR2 FRNRAP. Written as DNA, the CDR3 is TGTGCTAGTGGTAACGACTGGGGGTATGGCTACACCTTC. It yields the protein CASGNDWGYGYTF.